This T cell receptor beta chain was observed in a study of cytomegalovirus exposure and HLA in healthy donors. Whole-study results and caveats: Earlier findings revealed that most TCR beta V segments proved productive either about 87% or about 30% of the time. In most subjects, TCR beta sequences reportedly gave accurate predictions of HLA-A and HLA-B alleles. Cytomegalovirus status was reportedly diagnosed by the classifier with high sensitivity and specificity.

Points on this clone: What it binds is unknown.

PCR employed 60 Vbeta and 13 Jbeta primers. Source study methods: Later reanalysis found 75 million to 95 million unique TCR beta chains, some 10 million of them shared. Clones were read by immunoSEQ multiplex PCR, and TCRdb kept only the in-frame ones, dropping some. The V and J calls and clone size were taken over from that table, and D and trimming were inferred from the DNA. The table lists 200,000 to 250,000 clones, 65% to 75% of them singletons, with 1.8% in the top ten. This receptor was obtained from a woman aged 25 to 39 in good health and CMV-seronegative. Sequencing was carried out using PBMCs.

CDR3 nucleotide sequence: TGTGCCAGCAGCGTACTTATCGACGAGCAGTACTTC. This sequence encodes CASSVLIDEQYF. V usage is TRBV11-3 and J usage is TRBJ2-7; D remains ambiguous. Deletions cut 5 bases from V and 5 bases from J, with 10 bases between. The CDR3 length is 12 residues. CDR1 and CDR2 (germline): SGHNT, YENEEA.